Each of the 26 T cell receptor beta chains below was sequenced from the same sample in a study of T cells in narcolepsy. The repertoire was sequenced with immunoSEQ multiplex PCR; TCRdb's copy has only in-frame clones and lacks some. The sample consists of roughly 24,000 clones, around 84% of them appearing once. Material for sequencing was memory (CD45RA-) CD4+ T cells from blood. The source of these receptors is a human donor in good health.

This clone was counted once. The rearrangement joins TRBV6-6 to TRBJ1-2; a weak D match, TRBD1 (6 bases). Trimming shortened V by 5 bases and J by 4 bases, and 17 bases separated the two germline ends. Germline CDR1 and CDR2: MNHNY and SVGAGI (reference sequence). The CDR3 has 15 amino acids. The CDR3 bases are TGTGCCAGCAGTGTACAGGGATCTACCATCTATGGCTACACCTTC. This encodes CASSVQGSTIYGYTF.

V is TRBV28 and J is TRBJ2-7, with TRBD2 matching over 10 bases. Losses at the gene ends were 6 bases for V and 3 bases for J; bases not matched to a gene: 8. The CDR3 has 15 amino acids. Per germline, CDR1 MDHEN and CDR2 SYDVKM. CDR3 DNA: TGTGCCAGCAGACCCGGGGCTAGCGGGGGCTACGAGCAGTACTTC. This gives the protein CASRPGASGGYEQYF.

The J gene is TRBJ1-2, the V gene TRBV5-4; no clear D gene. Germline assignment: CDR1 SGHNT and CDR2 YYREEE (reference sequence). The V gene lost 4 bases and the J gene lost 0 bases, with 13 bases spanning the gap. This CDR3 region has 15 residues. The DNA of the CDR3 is TGTGCCAGCAGCCCAGCAGCCATAGCTAACTATGGCTACACCTTC. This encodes CASSPAAIANYGYTF.

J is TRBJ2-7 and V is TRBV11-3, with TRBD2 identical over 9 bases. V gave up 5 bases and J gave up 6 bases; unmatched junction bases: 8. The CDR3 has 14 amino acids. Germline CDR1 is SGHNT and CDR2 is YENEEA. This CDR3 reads CASSPTGLAGEQYF. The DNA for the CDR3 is TGTGCCAGCAGCCCGACGGGACTAGCCGGCGAGCAGTACTTC.

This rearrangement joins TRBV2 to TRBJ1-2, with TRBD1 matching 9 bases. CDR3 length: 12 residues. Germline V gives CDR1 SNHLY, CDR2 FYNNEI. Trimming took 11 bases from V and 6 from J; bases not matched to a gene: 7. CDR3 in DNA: TGTGCCGGGACAGGGTACCGTCATGGCTACACCTTC. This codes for CAGTGYRHGYTF.

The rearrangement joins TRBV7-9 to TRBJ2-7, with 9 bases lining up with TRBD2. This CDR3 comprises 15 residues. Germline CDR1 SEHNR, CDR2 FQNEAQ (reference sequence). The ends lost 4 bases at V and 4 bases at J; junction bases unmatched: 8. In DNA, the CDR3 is TGTGCCAGCAGCTCAGCTAGCGGGGTACGGTACGAGCAGTACTTC. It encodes CASSSASGVRYEQYF.

The CDR3 loop reads CASLLGGPNNEQFF. The CDR3 DNA follows: TGTGCCAGTCTCCTGGGGGGTCCGAACAATGAGCAGTTCTTC. The chain has TRBV18 and TRBJ2-1; D may be TRBD2 (6 bases). Germline V gene lookup returns CDR1 KGHSH and CDR2 LQKENI. The CDR3 totals 14 residues. Trimming took off 9 bases at V and 5 bases at J, with 17 bases between the two ends. The full variable domain, completed using reference TRBV18 and TRBJ2-1, is NAGVMQNPRHLVRRRGQEARLRCSPMKGHSHVYWYRQLPEEGLKFMVYLQKENIIDESGMPKERFSAEFPKEGPSILRIQQVVRGDSAAYFCASLLGGPNNEQFFGPGTRLTVL.

The CDR3: CASSDLLGQVYNEQFF. CDR3 nucleotides: TGTGCCAGCAGTGATCTGTTGGGACAGGTTTACAATGAGCAGTTCTTC. This rearrangement joins TRBV2 to TRBJ2-1; the match to TRBD1 covers 8 bases. V trimming: 3 bases; J trimming: 4 bases; junction bases outside the gene matches: 8. This CDR3 is 16 amino acids long. From germline, CDR1 is SNHLY and CDR2 FYNNEI.

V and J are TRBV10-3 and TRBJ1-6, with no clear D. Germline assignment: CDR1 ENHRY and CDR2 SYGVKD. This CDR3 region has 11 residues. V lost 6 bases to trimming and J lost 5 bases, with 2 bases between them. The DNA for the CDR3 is TGTGCCATCAGAGATAATTCACCCCTCCACTTT. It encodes CAIRDNSPLHF.

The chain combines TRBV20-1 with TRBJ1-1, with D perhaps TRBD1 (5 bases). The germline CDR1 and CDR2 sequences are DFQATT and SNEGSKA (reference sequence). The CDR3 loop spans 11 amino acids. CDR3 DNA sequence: TGCAGGATGGGGGACAACACTGAAGCTTTCTTT. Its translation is CRMGDNTEAFF.

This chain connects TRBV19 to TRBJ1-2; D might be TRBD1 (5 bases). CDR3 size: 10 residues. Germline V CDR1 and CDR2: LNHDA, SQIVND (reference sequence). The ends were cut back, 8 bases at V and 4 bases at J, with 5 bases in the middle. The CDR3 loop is CASGTYGYTF. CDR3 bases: TGTGCCAGTGGGACCTATGGCTACACCTTC.

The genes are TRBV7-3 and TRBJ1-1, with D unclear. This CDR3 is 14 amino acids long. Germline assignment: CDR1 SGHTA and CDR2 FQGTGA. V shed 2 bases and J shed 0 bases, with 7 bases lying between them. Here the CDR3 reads CASSLLGVNTEAFF. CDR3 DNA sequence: TGTGCCAGCAGCTTACTCGGAGTGAACACTGAAGCTTTCTTT. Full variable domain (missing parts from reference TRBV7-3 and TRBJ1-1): GAGVSQTPSNKVTEKGKYVELRCDPISGHTALYWYRQSLGQGPEFLIYFQGTGAADDSGLPNDRFFAVRPEGSVSTLKIQRTERGDSAVYLCASSLLGVNTEAFFGQGTRLTVV.

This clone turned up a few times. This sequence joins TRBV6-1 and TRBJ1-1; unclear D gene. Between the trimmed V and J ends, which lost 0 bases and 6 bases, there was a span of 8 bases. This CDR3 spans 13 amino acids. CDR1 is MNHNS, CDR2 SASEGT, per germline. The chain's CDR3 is CASSEALLAEAFF. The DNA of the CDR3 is TGTGCCAGCAGTGAAGCGCTTCTCGCTGAAGCTTTCTTT.

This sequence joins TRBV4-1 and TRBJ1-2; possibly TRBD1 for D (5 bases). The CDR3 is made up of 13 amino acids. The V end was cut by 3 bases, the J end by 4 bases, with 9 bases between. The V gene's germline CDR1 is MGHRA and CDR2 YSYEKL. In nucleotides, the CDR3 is TGCGCCAGCAGCCATGGGGGGTCCTATGGCTACACCTTC. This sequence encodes CASSHGGSYGYTF.

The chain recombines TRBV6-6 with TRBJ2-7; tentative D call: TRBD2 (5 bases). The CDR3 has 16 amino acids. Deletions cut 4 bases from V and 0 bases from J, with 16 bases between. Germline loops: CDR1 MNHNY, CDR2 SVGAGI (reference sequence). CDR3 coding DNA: TGTGCCAGCAGTTTAGCGTTTCAGGCGAGCTCCTACGAGCAGTACTTC. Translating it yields CASSLAFQASSYEQYF.

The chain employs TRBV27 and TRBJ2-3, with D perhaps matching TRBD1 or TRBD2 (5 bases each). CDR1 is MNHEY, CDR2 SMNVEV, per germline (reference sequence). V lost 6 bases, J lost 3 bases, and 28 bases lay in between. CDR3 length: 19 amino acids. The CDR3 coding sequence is TGTGCCAGCAGCTTGCCTAAAGTACGGGACCCGGAAGGGACAGATACGCAGTATTTT. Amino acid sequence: CASSLPKVRDPEGTDTQYF.

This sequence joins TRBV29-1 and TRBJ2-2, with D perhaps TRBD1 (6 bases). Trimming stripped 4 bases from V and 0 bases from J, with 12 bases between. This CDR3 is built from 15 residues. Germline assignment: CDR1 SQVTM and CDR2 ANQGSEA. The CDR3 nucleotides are TGCAGCGTTGTTCCCAGGGGATCGAACACCGGGGAGCTGTTTTTT. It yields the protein CSVVPRGSNTGELFF.

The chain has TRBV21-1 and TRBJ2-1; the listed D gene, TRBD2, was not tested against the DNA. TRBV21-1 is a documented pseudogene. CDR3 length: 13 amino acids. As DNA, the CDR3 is TGTGCCAGCCTAAGGACTCACTACAATGAGCAGTTCTTC. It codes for CASLRTHYNEQFF.

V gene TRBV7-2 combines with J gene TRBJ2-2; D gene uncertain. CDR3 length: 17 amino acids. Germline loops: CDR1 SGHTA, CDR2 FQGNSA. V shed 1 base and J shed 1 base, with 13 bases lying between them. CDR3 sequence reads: CASSLDNWDGNTGELFF. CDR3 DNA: TGTGCCAGCAGCTTAGATAACTGGGATGGGAACACCGGGGAGCTGTTTTTT.

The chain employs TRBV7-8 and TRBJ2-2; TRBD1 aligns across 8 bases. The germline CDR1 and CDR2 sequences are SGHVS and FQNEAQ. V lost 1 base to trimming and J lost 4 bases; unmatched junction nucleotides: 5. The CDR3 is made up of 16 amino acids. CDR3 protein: CASSLEGRGRTGELFF. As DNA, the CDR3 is TGTGCCAGCAGCTTAGAGGGCAGGGGGCGCACCGGGGAGCTGTTTTTT.

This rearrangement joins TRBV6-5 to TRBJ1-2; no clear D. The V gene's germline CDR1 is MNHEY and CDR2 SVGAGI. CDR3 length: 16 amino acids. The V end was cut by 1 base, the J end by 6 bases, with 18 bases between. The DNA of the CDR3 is TGTGCCAGCAGTTACTATCCCATATTACGCTCGCATGGCTACACCTTC. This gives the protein CASSYYPILRSHGYTF.

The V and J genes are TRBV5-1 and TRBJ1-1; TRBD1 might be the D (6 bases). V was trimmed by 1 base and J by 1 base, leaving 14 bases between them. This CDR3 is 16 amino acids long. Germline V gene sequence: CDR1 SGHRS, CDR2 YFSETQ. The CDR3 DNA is TGCGCCAGCAGCTTGACAGGAAAAGGGGGGAACACTGAAGCTTTCTTT. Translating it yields CASSLTGKGGNTEAFF.

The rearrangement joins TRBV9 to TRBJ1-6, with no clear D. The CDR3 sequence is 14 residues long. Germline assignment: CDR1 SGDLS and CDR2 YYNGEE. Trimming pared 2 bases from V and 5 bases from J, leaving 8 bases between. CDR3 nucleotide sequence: TGTGCCAGCAGCGTCGGAGATCATAATTCACCCCTCCACTTT. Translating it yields CASSVGDHNSPLHF.

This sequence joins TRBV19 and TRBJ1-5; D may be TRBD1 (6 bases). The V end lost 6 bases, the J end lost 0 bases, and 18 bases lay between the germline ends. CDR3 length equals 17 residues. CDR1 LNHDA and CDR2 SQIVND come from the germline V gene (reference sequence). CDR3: CASSQTRTVVSNQPQHF. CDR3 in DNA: TGTGCCAGTAGCCAAACCCGGACAGTCGTTAGCAATCAGCCCCAGCATTTT.

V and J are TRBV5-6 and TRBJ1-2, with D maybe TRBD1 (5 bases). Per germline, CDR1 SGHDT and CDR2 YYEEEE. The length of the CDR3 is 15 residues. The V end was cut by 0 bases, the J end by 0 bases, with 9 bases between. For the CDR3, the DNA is TGTGCCAGCAGCTTGGCCCAGGGTTCTAACTATGGCTACACCTTC. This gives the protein CASSLAQGSNYGYTF. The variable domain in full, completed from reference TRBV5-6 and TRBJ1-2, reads DAGVTQSPTHLIKTRGQQVTLRCSPKSGHDTVSWYQQALGQGPQFIFQYYEEEERQRGNFPDRFSGHQFPNYSSELNVNALLLGDSALYLCASSLAQGSNYGYTFGSGTRLTVV.

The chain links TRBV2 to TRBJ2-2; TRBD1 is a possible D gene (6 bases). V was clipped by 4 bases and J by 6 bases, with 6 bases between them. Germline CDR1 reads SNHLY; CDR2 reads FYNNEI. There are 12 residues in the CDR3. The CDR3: CASSAGAGELFF. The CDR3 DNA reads TGTGCCAGCAGTGCAGGGGCCGGGGAGCTGTTTTTT.